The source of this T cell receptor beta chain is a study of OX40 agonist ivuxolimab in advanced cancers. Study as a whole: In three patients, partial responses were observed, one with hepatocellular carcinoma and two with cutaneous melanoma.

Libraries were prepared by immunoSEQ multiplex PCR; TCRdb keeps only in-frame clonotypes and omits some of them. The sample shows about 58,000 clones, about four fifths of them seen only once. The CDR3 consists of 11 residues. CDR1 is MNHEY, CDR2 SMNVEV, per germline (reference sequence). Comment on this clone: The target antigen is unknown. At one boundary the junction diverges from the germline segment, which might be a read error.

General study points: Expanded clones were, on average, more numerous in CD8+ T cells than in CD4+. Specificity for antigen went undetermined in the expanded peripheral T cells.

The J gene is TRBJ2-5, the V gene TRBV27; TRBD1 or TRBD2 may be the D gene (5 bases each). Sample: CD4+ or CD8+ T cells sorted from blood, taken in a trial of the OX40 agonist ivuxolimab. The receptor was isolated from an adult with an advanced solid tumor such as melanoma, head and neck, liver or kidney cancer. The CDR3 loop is CASSSGRLLNF. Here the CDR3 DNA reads TGTGCCAGCAGTTCGGGACGCCTCCTGAACTTC.